Reported below is one T cell receptor (beta chain). The antigen remains unidentified. This record comes from a study of blood T cells in healthy people across ages. It was with a sample-barcoded 5' primer and a J-beta primer mix that a second PCR of about 7 to 12 cycles was run. TCRdb analysed the 5' RACE reads with MiXCR anew, one entry per CDR3 protein. The sample has roughly 1,300,000 distinct CDR3 sequences, roughly 60% seen once. Findings and limits, study-wide: Measured against age, TCR beta diversity per million T cells decreased in a roughly linear manner. There was a strong correlation between TCR beta diversity and naive T cell percentage.

Germline V lookup: CDR1 SGHAT, CDR2 FQNNGV. V lost 2 bases, J lost 5 bases, and 12 bases stayed unmatched. The CDR3 loop spans 17 amino acids. Material for sequencing was blood. The chain uses TRBV11-2 and TRBJ2-1, with 7 bases fitting TRBD2. The sequence was obtained from a man in his late teens or twenties in good health. The DNA for the CDR3 is TGTGCCAGCAGCTTACGCGACGGGAGGATCACCCACAATGAGCAGTTCTTC. Translating it yields CASSLRDGRITHNEQFF. Full variable domain (missing parts from reference TRBV11-2 and TRBJ2-1): EAGVAQSPRYKIIEKRQSVAFWCNPISGHATLYWYQQILGQGPKLLIQFQNNGVVDDSQLPKDRFSAERLKGVDSTLKIQPAKLEDSAVYLCASSLRDGRITHNEQFFGPGTRLTVL.